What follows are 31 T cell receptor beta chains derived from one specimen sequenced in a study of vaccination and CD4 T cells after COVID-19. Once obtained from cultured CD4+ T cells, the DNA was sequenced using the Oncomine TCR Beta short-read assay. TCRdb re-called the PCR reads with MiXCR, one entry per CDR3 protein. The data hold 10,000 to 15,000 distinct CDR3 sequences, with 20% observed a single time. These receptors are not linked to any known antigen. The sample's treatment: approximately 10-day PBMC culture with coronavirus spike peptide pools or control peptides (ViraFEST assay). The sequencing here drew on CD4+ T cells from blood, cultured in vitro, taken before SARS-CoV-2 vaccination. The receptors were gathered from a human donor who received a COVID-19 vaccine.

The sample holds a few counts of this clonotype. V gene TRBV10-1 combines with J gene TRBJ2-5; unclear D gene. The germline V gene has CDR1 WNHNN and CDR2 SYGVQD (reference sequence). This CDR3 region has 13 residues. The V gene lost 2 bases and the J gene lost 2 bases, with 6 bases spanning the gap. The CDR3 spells CASSEASQETQYF. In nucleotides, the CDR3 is TGCGCCAGCAGTGAGGCTTCTCAAGAGACCCAGTACTTC.

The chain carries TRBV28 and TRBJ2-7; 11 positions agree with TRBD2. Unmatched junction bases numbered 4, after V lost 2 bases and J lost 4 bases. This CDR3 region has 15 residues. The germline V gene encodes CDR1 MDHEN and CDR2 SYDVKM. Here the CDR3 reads CASSLVPSGGYEQYF. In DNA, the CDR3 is TGTGCCAGCAGTTTAGTCCCTAGCGGGGGGTACGAGCAGTACTTC.

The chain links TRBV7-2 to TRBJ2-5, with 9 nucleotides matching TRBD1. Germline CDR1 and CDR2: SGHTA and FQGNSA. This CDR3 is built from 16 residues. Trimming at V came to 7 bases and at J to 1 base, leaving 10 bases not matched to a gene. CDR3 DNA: TGTGCCAGCACTCGAGATGCGGGACAGGGCCAAGAGACCCAGTACTTC. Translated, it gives CASTRDAGQGQETQYF.

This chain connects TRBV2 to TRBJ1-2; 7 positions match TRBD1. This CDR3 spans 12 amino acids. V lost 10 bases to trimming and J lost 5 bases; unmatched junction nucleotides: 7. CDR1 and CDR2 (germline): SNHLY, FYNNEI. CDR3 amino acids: CAIGTDDYGYTF. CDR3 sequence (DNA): TGTGCCATCGGGACAGATGATTATGGCTACACCTTC.

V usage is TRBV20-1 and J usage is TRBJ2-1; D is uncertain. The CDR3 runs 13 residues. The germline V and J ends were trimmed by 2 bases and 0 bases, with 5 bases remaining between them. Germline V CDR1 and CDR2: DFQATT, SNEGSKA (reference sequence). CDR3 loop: CSARYNSYNEQFF. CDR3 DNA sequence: TGCAGTGCTAGATATAACTCCTACAATGAGCAGTTCTTC.

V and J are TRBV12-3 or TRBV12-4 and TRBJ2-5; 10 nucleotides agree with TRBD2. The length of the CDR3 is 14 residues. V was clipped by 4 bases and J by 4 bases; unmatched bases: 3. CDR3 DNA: TGTGCCAGCAGTTCTTCTAGCGGGAGAGAGACCCAGTACTTC. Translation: CASSSSSGRETQYF.

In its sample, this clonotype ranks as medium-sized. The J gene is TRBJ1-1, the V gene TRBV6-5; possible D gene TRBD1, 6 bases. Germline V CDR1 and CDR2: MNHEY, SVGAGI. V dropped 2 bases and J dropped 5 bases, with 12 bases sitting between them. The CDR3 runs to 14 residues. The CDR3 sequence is CASSYAGERTEAFF. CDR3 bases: TGTGCCAGCAGTTACGCAGGGGAGCGAACTGAAGCTTTCTTT.

The CDR3 DNA follows: TGTGCCAGCAGCCAACTACGGGGACAGGGGTACAATGAGCAGTTCTTC. Translated: CASSQLRGQGYNEQFF. The chain uses TRBV11-2 and TRBJ2-1; TRBD1 agrees at 10 bases. This CDR3 comprises 16 residues. J lost 4 bases, V lost 5 bases, and 8 bases had no gene match. The germline gives CDR1 SGHAT, CDR2 FQNNGV. Looking up the rest from reference TRBV11-2 and TRBJ2-1 gives the full variable domain: EAGVAQSPRYKIIEKRQSVAFWCNPISGHATLYWYQQILGQGPKLLIQFQNNGVVDDSQLPKDRFSAERLKGVDSTLKIQPAKLEDSAVYLCASSQLRGQGYNEQFFGPGTRLTVL.

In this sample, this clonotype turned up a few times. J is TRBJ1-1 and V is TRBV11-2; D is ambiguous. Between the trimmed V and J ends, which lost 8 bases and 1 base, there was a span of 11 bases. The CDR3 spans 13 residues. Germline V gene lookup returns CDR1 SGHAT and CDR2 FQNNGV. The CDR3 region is CASGSRGNTEAFF. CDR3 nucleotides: TGTGCCAGCGGATCAAGAGGGAACACTGAAGCTTTCTTT.

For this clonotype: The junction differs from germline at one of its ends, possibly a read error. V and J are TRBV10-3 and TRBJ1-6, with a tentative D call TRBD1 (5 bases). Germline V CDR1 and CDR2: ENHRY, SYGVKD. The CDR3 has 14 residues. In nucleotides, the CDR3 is TGTGCCACCGGTCCGGACATCTATAGTTCACCCCTCCACTTT. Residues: CATGPDIYSSPLHF.

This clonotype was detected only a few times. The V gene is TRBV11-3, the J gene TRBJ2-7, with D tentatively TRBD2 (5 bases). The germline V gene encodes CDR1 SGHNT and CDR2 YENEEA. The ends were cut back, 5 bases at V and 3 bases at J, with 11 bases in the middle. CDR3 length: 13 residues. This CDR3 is CASSPDGNYEQYF. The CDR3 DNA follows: TGTGCCAGCAGCCCTGACGGGAACTACGAGCAGTACTTC.

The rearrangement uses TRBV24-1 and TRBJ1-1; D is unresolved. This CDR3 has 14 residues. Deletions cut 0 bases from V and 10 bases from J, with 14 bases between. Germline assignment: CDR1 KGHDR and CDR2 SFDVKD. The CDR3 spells CATSDLRDTHPAFF. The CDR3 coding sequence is TGTGCCACCAGTGATTTGCGTGACACCCATCCAGCTTTCTTT.

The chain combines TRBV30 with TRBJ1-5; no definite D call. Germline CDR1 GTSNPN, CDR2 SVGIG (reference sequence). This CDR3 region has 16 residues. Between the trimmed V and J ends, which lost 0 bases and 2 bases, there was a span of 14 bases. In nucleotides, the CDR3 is TGTGCCTGGAGTGTATTTGGCCGCGGTGGCAATCAGCCCCAGCATTTT. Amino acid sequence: CAWSVFGRGGNQPQHF.

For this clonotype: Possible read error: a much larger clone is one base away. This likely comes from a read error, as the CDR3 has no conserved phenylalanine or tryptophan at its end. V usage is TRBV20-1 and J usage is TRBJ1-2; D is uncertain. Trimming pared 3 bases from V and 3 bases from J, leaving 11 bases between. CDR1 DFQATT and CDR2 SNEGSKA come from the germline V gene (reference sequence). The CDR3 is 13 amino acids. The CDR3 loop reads CSARAATDYGYTL. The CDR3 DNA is TGCAGTGCTAGGGCCGCGACTGACTATGGCTACACCCTC.

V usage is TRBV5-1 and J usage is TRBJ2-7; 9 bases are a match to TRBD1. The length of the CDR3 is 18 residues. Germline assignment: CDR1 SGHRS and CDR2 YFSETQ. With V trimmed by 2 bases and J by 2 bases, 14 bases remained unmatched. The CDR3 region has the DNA TGCGCCAGCAGCTTATCCGGACAGGGGTCCTACCTTACCTACGAGCAGTACTTC. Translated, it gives CASSLSGQGSYLTYEQYF. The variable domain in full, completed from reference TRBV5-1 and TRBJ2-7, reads KAGVTQTPRYLIKTRGQQVTLSCSPISGHRSVSWYQQTPGQGLQFLFEYFSETQRNKGNFPGRFSGRQFSNSRSEMNVSTLELGDSALYLCASSLSGQGSYLTYEQYFGPGTRLTVT.

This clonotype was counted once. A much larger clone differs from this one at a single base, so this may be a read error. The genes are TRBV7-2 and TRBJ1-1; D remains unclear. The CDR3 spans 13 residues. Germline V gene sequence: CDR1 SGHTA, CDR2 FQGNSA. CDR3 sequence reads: CANSGKIDTEAFF. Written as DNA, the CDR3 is TGTGCCAACAGCGGCAAGATAGACACTGAAGCTTTCTTT.

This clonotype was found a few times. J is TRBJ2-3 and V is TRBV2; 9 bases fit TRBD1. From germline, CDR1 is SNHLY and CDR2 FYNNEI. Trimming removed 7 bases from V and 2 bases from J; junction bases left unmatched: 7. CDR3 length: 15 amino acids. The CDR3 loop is CASTHRGRVTDTQYF. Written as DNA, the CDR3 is TGTGCCAGCACCCACAGGGGGCGGGTCACAGATACGCAGTATTTT. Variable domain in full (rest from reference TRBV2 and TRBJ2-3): EPEVTQTPSHQVTQMGQEVILRCVPISNHLYFYWYRQILGQKVEFLVSFYNNEISEKSEIFDDQFSVERPDGSNFTLKIRSTKLEDSAMYFCASTHRGRVTDTQYFGPGTRLTVL.

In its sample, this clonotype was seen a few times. CDR3 in DNA: TGTGCCAGCAGTGAATCCGGCAGGGGCAGCCCCAATGAGCAGTTCTTC. It encodes CASSESGRGSPNEQFF. The chain carries TRBV25-1 and TRBJ2-1; D may be TRBD1 (6 bases). Germline lookup yields CDR1 MGHDK and CDR2 SYGVNS. Trimming left V 1 base short and J 6 bases short, with 16 bases between. This CDR3 contains 16 residues.

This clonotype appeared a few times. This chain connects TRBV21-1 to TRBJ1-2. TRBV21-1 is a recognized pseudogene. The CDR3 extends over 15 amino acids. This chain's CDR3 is CASRVKRCTLGGYTF. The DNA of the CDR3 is TGTGCCAGCAGGGTCAAACGGTGTACGCTCGGAGGCTACACCTTC.

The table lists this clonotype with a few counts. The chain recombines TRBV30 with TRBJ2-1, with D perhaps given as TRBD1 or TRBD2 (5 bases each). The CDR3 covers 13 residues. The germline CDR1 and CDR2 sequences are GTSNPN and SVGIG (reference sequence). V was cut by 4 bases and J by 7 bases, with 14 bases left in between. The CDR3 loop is CAWISTGGNEQFF. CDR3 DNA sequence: TGTGCCTGGATTTCGACTGGGGGTAATGAGCAGTTCTTC.

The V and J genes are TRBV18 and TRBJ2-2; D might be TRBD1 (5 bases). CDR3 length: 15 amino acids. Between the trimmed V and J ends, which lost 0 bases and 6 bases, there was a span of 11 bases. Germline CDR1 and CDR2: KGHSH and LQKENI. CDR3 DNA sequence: TGTGCCAGCTCACCACCGCTCAGGGAACCCGGGGAGCTGTTTTTT. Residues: CASSPPLREPGELFF.

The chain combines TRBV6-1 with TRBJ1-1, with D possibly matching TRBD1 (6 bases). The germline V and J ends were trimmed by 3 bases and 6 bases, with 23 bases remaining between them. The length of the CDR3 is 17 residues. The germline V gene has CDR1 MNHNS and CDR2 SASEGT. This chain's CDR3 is CASSEALGASDWAEAFF. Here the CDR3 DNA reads TGTGCCAGCAGTGAGGCGCTGGGGGCATCGGATTGGGCTGAAGCTTTCTTT.

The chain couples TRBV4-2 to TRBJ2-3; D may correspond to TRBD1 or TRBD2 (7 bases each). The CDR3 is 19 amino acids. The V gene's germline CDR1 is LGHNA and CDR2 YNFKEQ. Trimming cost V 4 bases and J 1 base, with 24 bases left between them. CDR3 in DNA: TGTGCCAGCAGCCCCAAGCCGGTCGAGGGGGCGGGGGGCACAGATACGCAGTATTTT. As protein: CASSPKPVEGAGGTDTQYF.

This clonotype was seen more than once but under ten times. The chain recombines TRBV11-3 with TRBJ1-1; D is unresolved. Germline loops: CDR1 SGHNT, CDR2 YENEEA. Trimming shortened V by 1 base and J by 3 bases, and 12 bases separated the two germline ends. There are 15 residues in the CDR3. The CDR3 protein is CASSLVLTEYTEAFF. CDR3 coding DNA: TGTGCCAGCAGCTTAGTACTTACAGAGTACACTGAAGCTTTCTTT.

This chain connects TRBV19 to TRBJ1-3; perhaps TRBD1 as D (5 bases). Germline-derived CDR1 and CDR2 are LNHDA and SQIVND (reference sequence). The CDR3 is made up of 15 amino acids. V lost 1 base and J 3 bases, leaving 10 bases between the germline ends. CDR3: CASSIGGASGNTIYF. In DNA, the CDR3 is TGTGCCAGTAGTATAGGAGGGGCGAGTGGAAACACCATATATTTT.

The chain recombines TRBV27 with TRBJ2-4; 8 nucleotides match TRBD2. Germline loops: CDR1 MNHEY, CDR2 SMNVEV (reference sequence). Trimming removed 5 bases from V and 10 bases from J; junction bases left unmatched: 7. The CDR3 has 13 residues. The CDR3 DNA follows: TGTGCCAGCAGTCTGGGGGCTAGCGGGATTCAGTACTTC. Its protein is CASSLGASGIQYF.

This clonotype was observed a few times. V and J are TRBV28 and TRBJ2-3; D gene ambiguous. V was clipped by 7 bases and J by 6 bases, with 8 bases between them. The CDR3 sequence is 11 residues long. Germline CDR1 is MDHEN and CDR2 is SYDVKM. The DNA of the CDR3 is TGTGCCAGCATGGCGGTCGATACGCAGTATTTT. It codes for CASMAVDTQYF. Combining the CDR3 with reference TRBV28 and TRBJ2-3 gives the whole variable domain DVKVTQSSRYLVKRTGEKVFLECVQDMDHENMFWYRQDPGLGLRLIYFSYDVKMKEKGDIPEGYSVSREKKERFSLILESASTNQTSMYLCASMAVDTQYFGPGTRLTVL.

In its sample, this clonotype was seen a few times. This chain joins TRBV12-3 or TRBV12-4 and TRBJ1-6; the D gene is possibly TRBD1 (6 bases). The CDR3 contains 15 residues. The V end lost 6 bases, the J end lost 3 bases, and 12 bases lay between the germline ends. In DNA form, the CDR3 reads TGTGCCAGCAGGGCAGGGGCCAACTATAATTCACCCCTCCACTTT. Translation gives CASRAGANYNSPLHF.

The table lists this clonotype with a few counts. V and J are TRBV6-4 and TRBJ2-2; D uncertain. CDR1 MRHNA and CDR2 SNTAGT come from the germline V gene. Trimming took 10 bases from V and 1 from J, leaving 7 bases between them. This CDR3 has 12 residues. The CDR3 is CATSMNTGELFF. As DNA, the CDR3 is TGTGCCACCTCGATGAACACCGGGGAGCTGTTTTTT.

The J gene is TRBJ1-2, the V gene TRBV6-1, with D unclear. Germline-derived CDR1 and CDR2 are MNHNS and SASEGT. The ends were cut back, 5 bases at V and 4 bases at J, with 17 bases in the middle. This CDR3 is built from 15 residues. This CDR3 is CASSKIRFARYGYTF. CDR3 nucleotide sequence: TGTGCCAGCAGTAAAATCAGATTTGCGCGCTATGGCTACACCTTC.

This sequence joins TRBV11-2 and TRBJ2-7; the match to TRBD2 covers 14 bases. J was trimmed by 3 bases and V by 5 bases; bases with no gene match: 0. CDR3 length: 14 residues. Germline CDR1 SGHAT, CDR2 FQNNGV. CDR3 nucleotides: TGTGCCAGCAGCGGGACTAGCGGGAGCTACGAGCAGTACTTC. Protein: CASSGTSGSYEQYF.